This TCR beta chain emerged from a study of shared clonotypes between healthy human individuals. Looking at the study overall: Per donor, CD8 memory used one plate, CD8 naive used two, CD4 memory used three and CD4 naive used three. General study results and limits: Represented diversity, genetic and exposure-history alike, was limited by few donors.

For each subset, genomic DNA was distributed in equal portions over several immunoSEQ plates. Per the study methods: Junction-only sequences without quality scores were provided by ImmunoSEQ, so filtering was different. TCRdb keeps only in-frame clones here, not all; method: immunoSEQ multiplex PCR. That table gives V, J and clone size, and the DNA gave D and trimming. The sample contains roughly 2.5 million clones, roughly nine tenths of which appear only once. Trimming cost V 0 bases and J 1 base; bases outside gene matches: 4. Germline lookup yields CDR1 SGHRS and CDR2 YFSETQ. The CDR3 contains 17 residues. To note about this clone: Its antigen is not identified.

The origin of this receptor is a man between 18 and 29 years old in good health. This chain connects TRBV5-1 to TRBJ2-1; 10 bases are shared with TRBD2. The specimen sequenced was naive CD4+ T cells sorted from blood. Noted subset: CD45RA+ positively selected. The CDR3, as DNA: TGCGCCAGCAGCTTGGGTAAGACTAGCGGGTCCTACAATGAGCAGTTCTTC. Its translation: CASSLGKTSGSYNEQFF.